The rows below give T cell receptor beta chains drawn from one sample of a study of blood T cell repertoires in COVID-19. Produced via immunoSEQ multiplex PCR; TCRdb's table is partial and in-frame only. The sample contains a few hundred thousand clones, about four fifths of which appear only once. The material sequenced was peripheral blood. These receptors were collected from a woman in her 50s with acute or convalescent COVID-19. Each CDR3 is given with its conserved first and last residue. D genes are given only for firm matches. Not all rows give a size; the values are once, few, many and, for expanded clones, a class.

v_call: TRBV5-1; clone_size: -; j_call: TRBJ2-3; d_call: -; cdr3_aa: CASSLGSAGGTDTQYF; cdr3_nt: TGCGCCAGCAGCTTGGGCTCGGCAGGGGGCACAGATACGCAGTATTTT
v_call: TRBV7-9; clone_size: once; j_call: TRBJ2-5; d_call: -; cdr3_aa: CASSRLQLRATQYF; cdr3_nt: TGTGCCAGCAGCCGATTACAGCTCAGGGCGACCCAGTACTTC
v_call: TRBV3-1/TRBV3-2; clone_size: -; j_call: TRBJ2-5; d_call: -; cdr3_aa: CASSPRGGSSETQYF; cdr3_nt: TGTGCCAGCAGCCCCCGCGGGGGCTCGTCCGAGACCCAGTACTTC
v_call: TRBV30; clone_size: -; j_call: TRBJ1-1; d_call: TRBD1; cdr3_aa: CAWSHTTGTGDTEAFF; cdr3_nt: TGTGCCTGGAGTCACACCACCGGGACAGGGGACACTGAAGCTTTCTTT
v_call: TRBV2; clone_size: -; j_call: TRBJ1-2; d_call: -; cdr3_aa: CASRMDWNYGYTF; cdr3_nt: TGTGCCAGCAGGATGGACTGGAACTATGGCTACACCTTC
v_call: TRBV5-1; clone_size: -; j_call: TRBJ2-3; d_call: -; cdr3_aa: CASSLSQGLDTQYF; cdr3_nt: TGCGCCAGCAGCTTGTCTCAGGGGTTGGATACGCAGTATTTT
v_call: TRBV5-1; clone_size: -; j_call: TRBJ2-3; d_call: -; cdr3_aa: CASDTGEADTQYF; cdr3_nt: TGCGCCAGCGACACAGGGGAGGCAGATACGCAGTATTTT
v_call: TRBV19; clone_size: -; j_call: TRBJ2-7; d_call: TRBD1; cdr3_aa: CASSTHRQGRNEQYF; cdr3_nt: TGTGCCAGTAGTACCCATCGACAGGGTCGGAACGAGCAGTACTTC
v_call: TRBV7-2; clone_size: few; j_call: TRBJ1-4; d_call: TRBD1; cdr3_aa: CASSFQGAGEKLFF; cdr3_nt: TGTGCCAGCAGCTTCCAGGGGGCGGGGGAAAAACTGTTTTTT
v_call: TRBV24-1; clone_size: -; j_call: TRBJ2-2; d_call: -; cdr3_aa: CATSAPLDTGELFF; cdr3_nt: TGTGCCACCAGTGCCCCCCTAGACACCGGGGAGCTGTTTTTT
v_call: TRBV5-1; clone_size: -; j_call: TRBJ2-1; d_call: TRBD1; cdr3_aa: CASRLGQGTYNEQFF; cdr3_nt: TGCGCCAGCAGACTCGGACAGGGGACCTACAATGAGCAGTTCTTC
v_call: TRBV9; clone_size: -; j_call: TRBJ1-2; d_call: -; cdr3_aa: CASSGFRQFLSNTGYTF; cdr3_nt: TGTGCCAGCAGCGGATTTAGACAGTTCCTATCGAACACTGGCTACACCTTC
v_call: TRBV19; clone_size: few; j_call: TRBJ1-2; d_call: -; cdr3_aa: CATPINSAEDGYTF; cdr3_nt: TGTGCCACTCCGATAAACTCCGCAGAGGATGGCTACACCTTC
v_call: TRBV11-2; clone_size: -; j_call: TRBJ1-4; d_call: -; cdr3_aa: CASSSSPGEKLFF; cdr3_nt: TGTGCCAGCAGCTCCTCGCCGGGGGAAAAACTGTTTTTT
v_call: TRBV11-2; clone_size: -; j_call: TRBJ1-5; d_call: -; cdr3_aa: CASSLDRAQPQHF; cdr3_nt: TGTGCCAGCAGCTTAGACAGGGCGCAGCCCCAGCATTTT
v_call: TRBV5-8; clone_size: -; j_call: TRBJ1-1; d_call: -; cdr3_aa: CASSPQGSGMNTEAFF; cdr3_nt: TGTGCCAGCAGCCCCCAAGGGTCCGGGATGAACACTGAAGCTTTCTTT
v_call: TRBV27; clone_size: -; j_call: TRBJ2-2; d_call: -; cdr3_aa: CASSFGLNTGELFF; cdr3_nt: TGTGCCAGCAGTTTTGGCCTCAACACCGGGGAGCTGTTTTTT
v_call: TRBV6-6; clone_size: -; j_call: TRBJ1-2; d_call: -; cdr3_aa: CASSYSKARALGYTF; cdr3_nt: TGTGCCAGCAGTTACTCGAAGGCCAGGGCCCTTGGCTACACCTTC
v_call: TRBV29-1; clone_size: -; j_call: TRBJ1-1; d_call: TRBD1; cdr3_aa: CSAGQGGTEAFF; cdr3_nt: TGCAGCGCCGGTCAGGGGGGCACTGAAGCTTTCTTT
v_call: TRBV25-1; clone_size: few; j_call: TRBJ1-1; d_call: TRBD1; cdr3_aa: CASSEDHRGNTEAFF; cdr3_nt: TGTGCCAGCAGTGAGGACCACAGGGGGAACACTGAAGCTTTCTTT
v_call: TRBV5-1; clone_size: -; j_call: TRBJ1-1; d_call: TRBD1; cdr3_aa: CASSLGNRGLSTEAFF; cdr3_nt: TGCGCCAGCAGCTTGGGAAACAGGGGGCTTAGCACTGAAGCTTTCTTT
v_call: TRBV5-1; clone_size: -; j_call: TRBJ1-3; d_call: TRBD1; cdr3_aa: CASSLESSGGASGNTIYF; cdr3_nt: TGCGCCAGCAGCTTGGAAAGCTCAGGGGGCGCCTCTGGAAACACCATATATTTT
v_call: TRBV5-1; clone_size: -; j_call: TRBJ1-2; d_call: -; cdr3_aa: CASSPPGGNYGYTF; cdr3_nt: TGCGCCAGCAGCCCCCCCGGGGGTAACTATGGCTACACCTTC
v_call: TRBV10-3; clone_size: once; j_call: TRBJ2-5; d_call: -; cdr3_aa: CAISEGAETQYF; cdr3_nt: TGTGCCATCAGTGAGGGGGCGGAGACCCAGTACTTC
v_call: TRBV9; clone_size: -; j_call: TRBJ2-3; d_call: -; cdr3_aa: CASRGGRSTDTQYF; cdr3_nt: TGTGCCAGCAGAGGGGGACGGAGCACAGATACGCAGTATTTT
v_call: TRBV19; clone_size: -; j_call: TRBJ1-1; d_call: -; cdr3_aa: CASSSVGQPMNTEAFF; cdr3_nt: TGTGCCAGTAGTTCCGTAGGACAGCCCATGAACACTGAAGCTTTCTTT
v_call: TRBV7-7; clone_size: once; j_call: TRBJ2-3; d_call: -; cdr3_aa: CASSPQAGGTDTQYF; cdr3_nt: TGTGCCAGCAGTCCCCAGGCAGGGGGCACAGATACGCAGTATTTT
v_call: TRBV5-1; clone_size: -; j_call: TRBJ1-4; d_call: TRBD1; cdr3_aa: CASSGGTGKEKLFF; cdr3_nt: TGCGCCAGCAGCGGTGGGACAGGGAAGGAAAAACTGTTTTTT
v_call: TRBV5-8; clone_size: few; j_call: TRBJ2-7; d_call: -; cdr3_aa: CASSLAASAGYEQYF; cdr3_nt: TGTGCCAGCAGCTTGGCCGCCAGCGCAGGGTACGAGCAGTACTTC
v_call: TRBV6-7; clone_size: -; j_call: TRBJ1-1; d_call: -; cdr3_aa: CASSYSSVEGRSTEAFF; cdr3_nt: TGTGCCAGCAGTTACTCCTCCGTAGAGGGGAGGAGCACTGAAGCTTTCTTT
v_call: TRBV5-6; clone_size: once; j_call: TRBJ1-1; d_call: -; cdr3_aa: CASSLEQGTEAFF; cdr3_nt: TGTGCCAGCAGCTTGGAACAGGGCACTGAAGCTTTCTTT
v_call: TRBV21-1; clone_size: once; j_call: TRBJ1-4; d_call: -; cdr3_aa: CASTEPYRDEKLFF; cdr3_nt: TGTGCCAGCACCGAACCCTACCGGGATGAAAAACTGTTTTTT
v_call: TRBV18; clone_size: -; j_call: TRBJ1-1; d_call: -; cdr3_aa: CASSPLGVDTEAFF; cdr3_nt: TGTGCCAGCTCACCACTGGGAGTTGACACTGAAGCTTTCTTT
v_call: TRBV2; clone_size: -; j_call: TRBJ2-5; d_call: TRBD2; cdr3_aa: CASSSTGGETQYF; cdr3_nt: TGTGCCAGCAGCTCGACGGGAGGGGAGACCCAGTACTTC
v_call: TRBV20-1; clone_size: -; j_call: TRBJ1-5; d_call: TRBD1; cdr3_aa: CSASGQGNNQPQHF; cdr3_nt: TGCAGTGCTAGTGGACAGGGAAATAATCAGCCCCAGCATTTT
v_call: TRBV9; clone_size: few; j_call: TRBJ2-1; d_call: -; cdr3_aa: CASSVPLGQSSSEQFF; cdr3_nt: TGTGCCAGCAGCGTACCCCTCGGACAGTCGTCCAGTGAGCAGTTCTTC
v_call: TRBV2; clone_size: -; j_call: TRBJ2-7; d_call: TRBD2; cdr3_aa: CASRRLAGRPEQYF; cdr3_nt: TGTGCCAGCAGGAGGCTAGCGGGACGGCCCGAGCAGTACTTC
v_call: TRBV5-1; clone_size: -; j_call: TRBJ2-2; d_call: TRBD1; cdr3_aa: CASSWGTGTNTGELFF; cdr3_nt: TGCGCCAGCAGCTGGGGGACAGGGACAAACACCGGGGAGCTGTTTTTT
v_call: TRBV19; clone_size: -; j_call: TRBJ1-5; d_call: -; cdr3_aa: CASSMRGMDSNQPQHF; cdr3_nt: TGTGCCAGTAGTATGAGGGGGATGGATAGCAATCAGCCCCAGCATTTT
v_call: TRBV9; clone_size: -; j_call: TRBJ2-5; d_call: TRBD2; cdr3_aa: CASSAPRAGGPKTQYF; cdr3_nt: TGTGCCAGCAGCGCCCCTAGAGCGGGGGGGCCGAAGACCCAGTACTTC
v_call: TRBV6-5; clone_size: -; j_call: TRBJ2-3; d_call: TRBD1; cdr3_aa: CASSSGTADYF; cdr3_nt: TGTGCCAGCAGTTCCGGGACAGCTGATTATTTT
v_call: TRBV18; clone_size: -; j_call: TRBJ1-1; d_call: TRBD1; cdr3_aa: CASSRQGQDTEAFF; cdr3_nt: TGTGCCAGCTCACGACAGGGGCAGGACACTGAAGCTTTCTTT
v_call: TRBV6-5; clone_size: -; j_call: TRBJ1-3; d_call: -; cdr3_aa: CASTGGITGNTIYF; cdr3_nt: TGTGCCAGCACGGGAGGTATTACTGGAAACACCATATATTTT
v_call: TRBV2; clone_size: -; j_call: TRBJ1-5; d_call: -; cdr3_aa: CASSGGLWQPQHF; cdr3_nt: TGTGCCAGCAGTGGCGGGCTCTGGCAGCCCCAGCATTTT
v_call: TRBV3-1/TRBV3-2; clone_size: -; j_call: TRBJ1-1; d_call: -; cdr3_aa: CASSHRVSRAFF; cdr3_nt: TGTGCCAGCAGCCATCGGGTATCGCGGGCTTTCTTT
v_call: TRBV5-8; clone_size: few; j_call: TRBJ1-2; d_call: TRBD1; cdr3_aa: CASSWETGASYGYTF; cdr3_nt: TGTGCCAGCAGCTGGGAGACAGGGGCGAGCTATGGCTACACCTTC
v_call: TRBV29-1; clone_size: -; j_call: TRBJ1-1; d_call: -; cdr3_aa: CSVRGGGNTEAFF; cdr3_nt: TGCAGCGTACGGGGAGGAGGGAACACTGAAGCTTTCTTT
v_call: TRBV7-9; clone_size: few; j_call: TRBJ1-4; d_call: -; cdr3_aa: CASSLALGGVEKLFF; cdr3_nt: TGTGCCAGCAGCTTAGCCCTGGGAGGGGTTGAAAAACTGTTTTTT
v_call: TRBV5-1; clone_size: -; j_call: TRBJ2-1; d_call: -; cdr3_aa: CASSARRGNEQFF; cdr3_nt: TGCGCCAGCAGCGCCCGACGGGGCAATGAGCAGTTCTTC
v_call: TRBV27; clone_size: -; j_call: TRBJ1-4; d_call: -; cdr3_aa: CASSLYSNEKLFF; cdr3_nt: TGTGCCAGCAGTTTATACAGCAATGAAAAACTGTTTTTT
v_call: TRBV21-1; clone_size: -; j_call: TRBJ1-5; d_call: -; cdr3_aa: CASSKVIIQGRSNQPQHF; cdr3_nt: TGTGCCAGCAGCAAAGTGATTATCCAGGGTCGGAGCAATCAGCCCCAGCATTTT
v_call: TRBV6-5; clone_size: -; j_call: TRBJ2-3; d_call: TRBD1; cdr3_aa: CASRRTGSTDTQYF; cdr3_nt: TGTGCCAGCAGAAGGACAGGGAGCACAGATACGCAGTATTTT
v_call: TRBV7-3; clone_size: -; j_call: TRBJ2-1; d_call: -; cdr3_aa: CASSGTGTYNEQFF; cdr3_nt: TGTGCCAGCAGCGGGACTGGAACTTACAATGAGCAGTTCTTC
v_call: TRBV20-1; clone_size: -; j_call: TRBJ1-1; d_call: -; cdr3_aa: CSAPTERAFF; cdr3_nt: TGCAGTGCTCCGACAGAAAGAGCTTTCTTT